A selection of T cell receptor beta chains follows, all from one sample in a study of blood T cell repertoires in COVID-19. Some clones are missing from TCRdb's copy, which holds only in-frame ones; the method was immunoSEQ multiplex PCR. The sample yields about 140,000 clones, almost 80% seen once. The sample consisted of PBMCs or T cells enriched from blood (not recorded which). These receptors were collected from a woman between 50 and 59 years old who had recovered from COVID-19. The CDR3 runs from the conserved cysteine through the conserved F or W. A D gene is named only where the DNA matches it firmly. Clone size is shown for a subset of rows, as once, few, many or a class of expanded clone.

CDR3 DNA: TGCAGCGCCTTCTCTGGAAACACCATATATTTT
CDR3 protein: CSAFSGNTIYF
clone size: .
J gene: TRBJ1-3
V gene: TRBV29-1
D gene: .

CDR3 DNA: TGTGCCAGTAGTACATCGAGAGGAGCGGGAAGGACCGGGGAGCTGTTTTTT
CDR3 protein: CASSTSRGAGRTGELFF
clone size: once
J gene: TRBJ2-2
V gene: TRBV19
D gene: TRBD2

CDR3 DNA: TGTGCCAGCAGTGACCCGGGGGACAGGGGCTGGATCCTCCACTTT
CDR3 protein: CASSDPGDRGWILHF
clone size: once
J gene: TRBJ1-6
V gene: TRBV6-4
D gene: TRBD1

CDR3 DNA: TGTGCCAGCAGCCCGGGACTAGCGGCAAGCACAGATACGCAGTATTTT
CDR3 protein: CASSPGLAASTDTQYF
clone size: few
J gene: TRBJ2-3
V gene: TRBV11-2
D gene: TRBD2

CDR3 DNA: TGTGCCAGCAGCGGAGGACTAGCGGGATACAATGAGCAGTTCTTC
CDR3 protein: CASSGGLAGYNEQFF
clone size: .
J gene: TRBJ2-1
V gene: TRBV9
D gene: TRBD2

CDR3 DNA: TGTGCCAGCAGCACCGGGACTAGCGGGAGGGGAGAAGAGACCCAGTACTTC
CDR3 protein: CASSTGTSGRGEETQYF
clone size: .
J gene: TRBJ2-5
V gene: TRBV7-9
D gene: TRBD2

CDR3 DNA: TGTGCCAGCAGCGTAGCTTTGAACACTGAAGCTTTCTTT
CDR3 protein: CASSVALNTEAFF
clone size: once
J gene: TRBJ1-1
V gene: TRBV9
D gene: .

CDR3 DNA: TGTGCCACCAGCGACCAGGGTGGCTATGGCTACACCTTC
CDR3 protein: CATSDQGGYGYTF
clone size: .
J gene: TRBJ1-2
V gene: TRBV15
D gene: .

CDR3 DNA: TGTGCCAGCAGCCCCCTCGGACAGGTTGCCGGGGAGCTGTTTTTT
CDR3 protein: CASSPLGQVAGELFF
clone size: once
J gene: TRBJ2-2
V gene: TRBV7-9
D gene: TRBD1

CDR3 DNA: TGTGCCAGCAGCCGAACAGGGCGACCCTACGAGCAGTACTTC
CDR3 protein: CASSRTGRPYEQYF
clone size: .
J gene: TRBJ2-7
V gene: TRBV14
D gene: .

CDR3 DNA: TGTGCCAGCAGCTGGGCGGGTGCCGGCTACACCTTC
CDR3 protein: CASSWAGAGYTF
clone size: .
J gene: TRBJ1-2
V gene: TRBV5-4
D gene: .

CDR3 DNA: TGTGCCAGCAGTTCCCCCGGGACAGGGTTTGAAAAACTGTTTTTT
CDR3 protein: CASSSPGTGFEKLFF
clone size: few
J gene: TRBJ1-4
V gene: TRBV28
D gene: TRBD1

CDR3 DNA: TGTGCCAGCAGTTACTGGGGGCGCTTGAACACTGAAGCTTTCTTT
CDR3 protein: CASSYWGRLNTEAFF
clone size: .
J gene: TRBJ1-1
V gene: TRBV6-5
D gene: .

CDR3 DNA: TGCAGCGTTGAAGGAGGGACTAGCGGGGTCTACGAGCAGTACTTC
CDR3 protein: CSVEGGTSGVYEQYF
clone size: .
J gene: TRBJ2-7
V gene: TRBV29-1
D gene: TRBD2

CDR3 DNA: TGTGCCAGCAGCCAAGCGAAGAGGAGATACGAGCAGTACTTC
CDR3 protein: CASSQAKRRYEQYF
clone size: .
J gene: TRBJ2-7
V gene: TRBV3-1/TRBV3-2
D gene: .

CDR3 DNA: TGTGCCAGCACCCCCAATGGGCTCCGTCCCGGCTACACCTTC
CDR3 protein: CASTPNGLRPGYTF
clone size: once
J gene: TRBJ1-2
V gene: TRBV6-5
D gene: .

CDR3 DNA: TGTGCCAGCAGTGTTGGGGGGGGCATGAGCTCCTACAATGAGCAGTTCTTC
CDR3 protein: CASSVGGGMSSYNEQFF
clone size: .
J gene: TRBJ2-1
V gene: TRBV13
D gene: .

CDR3 DNA: TGTGCCAGCAGCTTGTTGAGCGAGCAGTACTTC
CDR3 protein: CASSLLSEQYF
clone size: .
J gene: TRBJ2-7
V gene: TRBV5-6
D gene: .

CDR3 DNA: TGCGCCAGCAGCTCCCAGGGAGGGCTGAACTATGGCTACACCTTC
CDR3 protein: CASSSQGGLNYGYTF
clone size: .
J gene: TRBJ1-2
V gene: TRBV5-1
D gene: .

CDR3 DNA: TGTGCCAGCAGCTTGGACGGGAGCACTGAAGCTTTCTTT
CDR3 protein: CASSLDGSTEAFF
clone size: .
J gene: TRBJ1-1
V gene: TRBV5-4
D gene: .

CDR3 DNA: TGTGCCAGCAGCCTTCTAGACAATGAGCAGTTCTTC
CDR3 protein: CASSLLDNEQFF
clone size: .
J gene: TRBJ2-1
V gene: TRBV7-3
D gene: .

CDR3 DNA: TGTGCTAGTGGTTTGGTACTTGGAATAGACAGGGGGCTTCAAGAGACCCAGTACTTC
CDR3 protein: CASGLVLGIDRGLQETQYF
clone size: .
J gene: TRBJ2-5
V gene: TRBV12-5
D gene: TRBD1

CDR3 DNA: TGTGCCAGCAGCCTCGAACCAGGGGAAGGCTACGAGCAGTACTTC
CDR3 protein: CASSLEPGEGYEQYF
clone size: .
J gene: TRBJ2-7
V gene: TRBV6-5
D gene: .

CDR3 DNA: TGTGCCAGCAGTAGAAGGAGGGCCACTGAAGCTTTCTTT
CDR3 protein: CASSRRRATEAFF
clone size: .
J gene: TRBJ1-1
V gene: TRBV28
D gene: .

CDR3 DNA: TGTGCCAGCAGACCGGGACGGGCGGGAACCGGGGAGCTGTTTTTT
CDR3 protein: CASRPGRAGTGELFF
clone size: .
J gene: TRBJ2-2
V gene: TRBV25-1
D gene: .

CDR3 DNA: TGTGCCAGCAGTTTAGGGAGGGGTGCCAACACTGAAGCTTTCTTT
CDR3 protein: CASSLGRGANTEAFF
clone size: .
J gene: TRBJ1-1
V gene: TRBV27
D gene: .

CDR3 DNA: TGTGCCAGCAGCCAAGACGGGACTAGCGGGTACCCAGCCAAAAACATTCAGTACTTC
CDR3 protein: CASSQDGTSGYPAKNIQYF
clone size: .
J gene: TRBJ2-4
V gene: TRBV4-2
D gene: TRBD2

CDR3 DNA: TGTGCCAGCAGTTTGGGTGGGAGGGCCTACAATGAGCAGTTCTTC
CDR3 protein: CASSLGGRAYNEQFF
clone size: .
J gene: TRBJ2-1
V gene: TRBV27
D gene: TRBD2

CDR3 DNA: TGTGCCAGCAGGCCGGGACAGGGAGGCAAAAACATTCAGTACTTC
CDR3 protein: CASRPGQGGKNIQYF
clone size: .
J gene: TRBJ2-4
V gene: TRBV2
D gene: TRBD1

CDR3 DNA: TGTGCCAGTACCTTAGGAACCGGGACAGGGAAAAACTATGGCTACACCTTC
CDR3 protein: CASTLGTGTGKNYGYTF
clone size: .
J gene: TRBJ1-2
V gene: TRBV19
D gene: TRBD1

CDR3 DNA: TGTGCCAGCAGCTTGGGAGATCTAGCCAAAAACATTCAGTACTTC
CDR3 protein: CASSLGDLAKNIQYF
clone size: .
J gene: TRBJ2-4
V gene: TRBV11-3
D gene: .

CDR3 DNA: TGTGCCAGCAGCAAGACAGGGTGGGGCTCCTACGAGCAGTACTTC
CDR3 protein: CASSKTGWGSYEQYF
clone size: .
J gene: TRBJ2-7
V gene: TRBV21-1
D gene: .

CDR3 DNA: TGTGCCAGCAGCCATGGGGGGGAGGGCAATCAGCCCCAGCATTTT
CDR3 protein: CASSHGGEGNQPQHF
clone size: .
J gene: TRBJ1-5
V gene: TRBV5-5
D gene: .

CDR3 DNA: TGTGCCAGCAGCTTAGCGCTTAGGCCGGGGGGAAACACCATATATTTT
CDR3 protein: CASSLALRPGGNTIYF
clone size: .
J gene: TRBJ1-3
V gene: TRBV7-6
D gene: .

CDR3 DNA: TGTGCCAGCAGTGAAGGTTTAGCGGGAGGTGTTGATGAGCAGTTCTTC
CDR3 protein: CASSEGLAGGVDEQFF
clone size: .
J gene: TRBJ2-1
V gene: TRBV2
D gene: TRBD2

CDR3 DNA: TGCAGCGTTGTGAGGGCGCGGGAGCTGTTTTTT
CDR3 protein: CSVVRARELFF
clone size: .
J gene: TRBJ2-2
V gene: TRBV29-1
D gene: .

CDR3 DNA: TGTGCCAGCAGCTTAGTTAGCGGGTTAACGCCGGGCACAGATACGCAGTATTTT
CDR3 protein: CASSLVSGLTPGTDTQYF
clone size: once
J gene: TRBJ2-3
V gene: TRBV7-9
D gene: TRBD2

CDR3 DNA: TGTGCCAGCAGCCCGGTGAGTGGTGCGGGCTACACCTTC
CDR3 protein: CASSPVSGAGYTF
clone size: .
J gene: TRBJ1-2
V gene: TRBV9
D gene: .

CDR3 DNA: TGTGCCAGCAGCTTAGCGGGGGGGCCCTCCTACAATGAGCAGTTCTTC
CDR3 protein: CASSLAGGPSYNEQFF
clone size: .
J gene: TRBJ2-1
V gene: TRBV7-2
D gene: .

CDR3 DNA: TGTGCCAGCAGCTCGACTAGCGGGGGGCCGGATACGCAGTATTTT
CDR3 protein: CASSSTSGGPDTQYF
clone size: .
J gene: TRBJ2-3
V gene: TRBV5-6
D gene: TRBD2

CDR3 DNA: TGTGCCAGTAGTATAGATGGGAGGGGGACAGGGGACCCTGAAGCTTTCTTT
CDR3 protein: CASSIDGRGTGDPEAFF
clone size: .
J gene: TRBJ1-1
V gene: TRBV19
D gene: TRBD1

CDR3 DNA: TGTGCCAGCAGCCGGACTAGCGGGGGGGCCGTGGGCACAGATACGCAGTATTTT
CDR3 protein: CASSRTSGGAVGTDTQYF
clone size: .
J gene: TRBJ2-3
V gene: TRBV5-8
D gene: TRBD2

CDR3 DNA: TGTGCCAGCAGCGTTGGAGGCGCCTTCACAGATACGCAGTATTTT
CDR3 protein: CASSVGGAFTDTQYF
clone size: .
J gene: TRBJ2-3
V gene: TRBV9
D gene: .

CDR3 DNA: TGCAGCGTCGCCGACAGGGTCTATGGCTACACCTTC
CDR3 protein: CSVADRVYGYTF
clone size: .
J gene: TRBJ1-2
V gene: TRBV29-1
D gene: TRBD1

CDR3 DNA: TGTGCCAGTAGTATAGATCTATTGTTGGACTATGGCTACACCTTC
CDR3 protein: CASSIDLLLDYGYTF
clone size: .
J gene: TRBJ1-2
V gene: TRBV19
D gene: .

CDR3 DNA: TGTGCCAGCAGTTTAGGCGGCGGGAAATCCTACAATGAGCAGTTCTTC
CDR3 protein: CASSLGGGKSYNEQFF
clone size: few
J gene: TRBJ2-1
V gene: TRBV27
D gene: .

CDR3 DNA: TGTGCCAGCAGCCAAGATTCCGGCAGGGACAGGGCTGAAGCTTTCTTT
CDR3 protein: CASSQDSGRDRAEAFF
clone size: .
J gene: TRBJ1-1
V gene: TRBV3-1/TRBV3-2
D gene: TRBD1

CDR3 DNA: TGTGCCAGCACCGCAGGGGGTATGAGCACAGATACGCAGTATTTT
CDR3 protein: CASTAGGMSTDTQYF
clone size: .
J gene: TRBJ2-3
V gene: TRBV7-3
D gene: TRBD1

CDR3 DNA: TGTGCCAGCAGCTTTAACGGGAGAGAAACCGGGGAGCTGTTTTTT
CDR3 protein: CASSFNGRETGELFF
clone size: .
J gene: TRBJ2-2
V gene: TRBV12-1
D gene: .